Below, one T cell receptor (beta chain) is given with its context. Only a few counts were recorded for this clone. There is no known antigen for this receptor. No base-level quality is on record; no much larger clone is a single base apart. This specimen belongs to a study of blood T cell repertoires in COVID-19 (dated by TCRdb to 2020 to 2021). Notes on the research overall: The collaborator samples originated in the United States, Italy and Spain and spanned the acute and convalescent phases of COVID-19. Where available, HLA class I and class II types were taken from metadata supplied by the sample provider and were not determined by assay-based typing. The dataset comprised deeply sampled blood TCRbeta repertoires from subjects exposed to, actively infected with, or recovered from COVID-19. The material from the prospective study consisted of cDNA or gDNA derived from T cells, B-cell-depleted T cells, or PBMCs. Nearly every sample came with metadata listing a de-identified subject ID, COVID-19 status, age in years and sex. The repertoires were made available in a free public database intended to serve as a resource for research on the immune response to SARS-CoV-2. Samples were obtained from the ongoing ImmuneRACE study (first 160 participants) and from over 1,000 subjects provided by 6 global collaborators. Summary of the overall study and its limitations: The amount of clinical and demographic metadata varied by source and participant and was provided uncurated.

Based on the germline V gene, the CDR1 and CDR2 sequences are MDHEN and SYDVKM. V ends up 4 bases short and J 7 bases short, with an unmatched junction base count of 11. The CDR3 starts with the cysteine, ends with the phenylalanine, and has 17 residues. The entry retains the CDR3 DNA only, 51 bases that are in frame from base 1. Collaborating institutions collected whole blood in K2EDTA tubes following their own protocols. For TCRbeta analysis, collaborators shipped samples as frozen whole blood, isolated PBMCs, or DNA extracted from either of those sample types. TCRbeta CDR3 regions were amplified from genomic DNA by means of the immunoSEQ Assay, a bias-controlled multiplex PCR. From the authors' description of their analysis: Nucleated cell counts per sample were estimated from amplification of reference gene primers within the assay. To quantify the absolute abundance of each unique TCRbeta CDR3 rearrangement, sequence reads were collapsed and filtered. For each sample, productive Simpson clonality was calculated as the square root of Simpson's diversity index across productive rearrangements. Not all clones reach the TCRdb copy of this immuneACCESS table, which keeps in-frame sequences only. Checked studies attribute under half of the gap to unresolved V genes and leave the rest unexplained. The V and J calls and the clone size are those of that table, but D and trimming were determined from the DNA. The sample table lists around 76,000 clones, about 89% of them with a count of one. Less than 0.65% of the sample is held by the ten biggest clonotypes.

The V and J segments used are TRBV28 and TRBJ1-6; 9 bases in the junction line up with TRBD1. The TCR was taken from a man between 60 and 70 years old with acute or convalescent COVID-19. Sequencing was performed on peripheral blood. The CDR3 amino acid sequence is: CASSSESRTGGNSPLHF. DNA sequence: TGTGCCAGCAGTTCGGAATCTCGAACAGGGGGCAATTCACCCCTCCACTTT.